The 17 T cell receptor beta chains below all came from one sample that was sequenced in a study of OX40 agonist ivuxolimab in advanced cancers. The library was generated by the immunoSEQ multiplex PCR assay. TCRdb took over this immuneACCESS table, retaining in-frame rearrangements with V and J assigned. Such tables are incomplete; in checked studies, under half of the missing clones stem from an unresolved V gene, and the remainder is unexplained. Counted in this sample were roughly 90,000 clones; approximately 91% of them appeared once. Around 0.72% of the sample belongs to the ten largest clones. The sample in question was CD4+ or CD8+ T cells sorted from blood, obtained in a trial of the OX40 agonist ivuxolimab. The receptors derive from an adult with an advanced solid tumor such as melanoma, head and neck, liver or kidney cancer.

DNA for the CDR3: TGTGCCAGCAGGATGACCGGAAACACCATATATTTT. It specifies CASRMTGNTIYF. The chain employs TRBV6-6 and TRBJ1-3; unclear D gene. The CDR3 has 12 amino acids. The V gene lost 6 bases and the J gene lost 4 bases, with 7 bases spanning the gap. CDR1 and CDR2 (germline): MNHNY, SVGAGI (reference sequence).

The chain carries TRBV9 and TRBJ2-7, with 9 bases fitting TRBD2. After removal of 4 bases from V and 0 bases from J, the junction contained 2 bases not matched to a gene. The CDR3 runs to 14 residues. In germline, CDR1 is SGDLS, CDR2 YYNGEE. The CDR3 nucleotides read TGTGCCAGCAGCATTAGCGGGAGCTCCTACGAGCAGTACTTC. Protein product: CASSISGSSYEQYF.

This chain uses TRBV9 with TRBJ2-1; 10 nucleotides align to TRBD2. After removal of 0 bases from V and 7 bases from J, the junction contained 7 bases not matched to a gene. From germline, CDR1 is SGDLS and CDR2 YYNGEE. CDR3 length: 16 residues. CDR3 nucleotide sequence: TGTGCCAGCAGCGTAGGAGCCAGCGGGGGGGCAAATGAGCAGTTCTTC. Translating it yields CASSVGASGGANEQFF. The complete variable domain, with remaining parts taken from reference TRBV9 and TRBJ2-1, reads DSGVTQTPKHLITATGQRVTLRCSPRSGDLSVYWYQQSLDQGLQFLIQYYNGEERAKGNILERFSAQQFPDLHSELNLSSLELGDSALYFCASSVGASGGANEQFFGPGTRLTVL.

The sample holds one count of this clone. The chain carries TRBV27 and TRBJ1-1; D possibly corresponds to TRBD1 (5 bases). The CDR3 length is 15 residues. Deletions cut 3 bases from V and 2 bases from J, with 13 bases between. Germline V gene lookup returns CDR1 MNHEY and CDR2 SMNVEV (reference sequence). The CDR3 spells CASSFVRAGNTEAFF. CDR3 DNA sequence: TGTGCCAGCAGTTTCGTCAGGGCGGGTAACACTGAAGCTTTCTTT.

With respect to this clone: The same CDR3 is also encoded by other DNA sequences in this sample. The chain has TRBV18 and TRBJ1-1; no firm D call. The germline V gene has CDR1 KGHSH and CDR2 LQKENI. Trimming pared 2 bases from V and 0 bases from J, leaving 4 bases between. This CDR3 is 13 amino acids long. The CDR3 here is CASSPDLNTEAFF. The CDR3 coding sequence is TGTGCCAGCTCACCAGATTTGAACACTGAAGCTTTCTTT.

The chain employs TRBV4-3 and TRBJ1-5; D is uncertain. The V and J ends lost 0 bases and 2 bases respectively, with 14 bases between them. The length of the CDR3 is 17 residues. Germline lookup yields CDR1 LGHNA and CDR2 YSLEER. This CDR3 is CASSQDTTRAGNQPQHF. The CDR3 DNA follows: TGCGCCAGCAGCCAAGATACAACCCGTGCGGGCAATCAGCCCCAGCATTTT.

The rearrangement joins TRBV28 to TRBJ1-2; D unresolved. Per the germline V gene, CDR1 is MDHEN and CDR2 is SYDVKM. The length of the CDR3 is 13 residues. V was shortened by 2 bases and J by 7 bases, with 11 bases between the two germline ends. The CDR3 coding sequence is TGTGCCAGCAGTTTACACCCTCCGAGTGGCTACACCTTC. Residues: CASSLHPPSGYTF.

The rearrangement joins TRBV4-2 to TRBJ1-3; D ambiguous. The V end was cut by 1 base, the J end by 10 bases, with 8 bases between. The CDR3 loop spans 12 amino acids. Germline values: CDR1 LGHNA, CDR2 YNFKEQ. The CDR3 DNA follows: TGTGCCAGCAGCCAAGTCTTTGGGACCATATATTTT. Amino acids: CASSQVFGTIYF.

The V and J genes are TRBV27 and TRBJ2-5; D ambiguous. The V gene lost 5 bases and the J gene lost 2 bases, with 12 bases spanning the gap. This CDR3 is 14 amino acids long. Germline CDR1 is MNHEY and CDR2 is SMNVEV (reference sequence). The CDR3 DNA reads as TGTGCCAGCAGTAAGATAAGCACTCAAGAGACCCAGTACTTC. Protein sequence: CASSKISTQETQYF.

Here the CDR3 DNA reads TGCGCCAGCAGCTTGGCAAGGGACAGGGGAACAGATACGCAGTATTTT. This gives the protein CASSLARDRGTDTQYF. The genes are TRBV5-1 and TRBJ2-3, with TRBD1 identical over 10 bases. V gave up 0 bases and J gave up 3 bases; unmatched junction bases: 4. CDR1 SGHRS and CDR2 YFSETQ come from the germline V gene. The CDR3 consists of 16 residues. Supplemented by reference TRBV5-1 and TRBJ2-3, the full variable domain reads KAGVTQTPRYLIKTRGQQVTLSCSPISGHRSVSWYQQTPGQGLQFLFEYFSETQRNKGNFPGRFSGRQFSNSRSEMNVSTLELGDSALYLCASSLARDRGTDTQYFGPGTRLTVL.

The chain uses TRBV28 and TRBJ2-3, with 9 bases that match TRBD2. Germline V gene sequence: CDR1 MDHEN, CDR2 SYDVKM. CDR3 length: 16 amino acids. V dropped 4 bases and J dropped 4; count of bases not matched to a gene: 9. CDR3: CASSSLLAGDSDTQYF. In nucleotides, the CDR3 is TGTGCCAGCAGTTCCCTTTTAGCGGGAGATTCAGATACGCAGTATTTT.

This rearrangement joins TRBV11-2 to TRBJ2-5, with 10 bases matching TRBD2. From germline, CDR1 is SGHAT and CDR2 FQNNGV. Trimming at V came to 0 bases and at J to 2 bases, leaving 6 bases not matched to a gene. This CDR3 has 17 amino acids. CDR3 amino acids: CASSLDPPAGGQETQYF. CDR3 in DNA: TGTGCCAGCAGCTTAGATCCCCCAGCGGGGGGGCAAGAGACCCAGTACTTC.

V and J are TRBV5-1 and TRBJ2-3, with 8 nucleotides matching TRBD2. V lost 5 bases, J lost 2 bases, and 10 bases stayed unmatched. There are 16 residues in the CDR3. Germline V gene data show CDR1 as SGHRS and CDR2 as YFSETQ. The CDR3: CASRGYSGADTDTQYF. CDR3 bases: TGCGCCAGCAGGGGCTATAGCGGGGCCGACACAGATACGCAGTATTTT.

V and J are TRBV27 and TRBJ2-1; 7 nucleotides align to TRBD2. Germline V lookup: CDR1 MNHEY, CDR2 SMNVEV (reference sequence). The CDR3 extends over 15 amino acids. V was pared by 2 bases and J by 6 bases, with 7 bases of the junction left unmatched. The CDR3 spells CASSLRLAVSNEQFF. The CDR3, as DNA: TGTGCCAGCAGTTTAAGGCTAGCGGTCTCCAATGAGCAGTTCTTC.

The rearrangement uses TRBV9 and TRBJ1-3, with 8 bases aligning to TRBD1. There are 16 residues in the CDR3. J lost 4 bases, V lost 4 bases, and 10 bases had no gene match. Germline CDR1 SGDLS, CDR2 YYNGEE. In DNA, the CDR3 is TGTGCCAGCAGCCCTTGGACAGGGACAACGGGAAACACCATATATTTT. Translated, it gives CASSPWTGTTGNTIYF. The whole variable domain, filled in from reference TRBV9 and TRBJ1-3, reads DSGVTQTPKHLITATGQRVTLRCSPRSGDLSVYWYQQSLDQGLQFLIQYYNGEERAKGNILERFSAQQFPDLHSELNLSSLELGDSALYFCASSPWTGTTGNTIYFGEGSWLTVV.

This chain connects TRBV28 to TRBJ1-5; no reliable D call. V shed 5 bases and J shed 7 bases, with 12 bases lying between them. Looked up from germline, CDR1 is MDHEN and CDR2 is SYDVKM. This CDR3 spans 13 amino acids. As DNA, the CDR3 is TGTGCCAGCAGTCCGGCTATGGGGCAGCCCCAGCATTTT. Amino acids: CASSPAMGQPQHF.

The chain carries TRBV10-1 and TRBJ2-2; 7 nucleotides align to TRBD2. The CDR3 length is 14 residues. CDR1 and CDR2 from the germline V gene are WNHNN and SYGVQD (reference sequence). Trimming at V came to 2 bases and at J to 5 bases, leaving 2 bases not matched to a gene. The CDR3 coding sequence is TGCGCCAGCAGTGAGGGGAGGGTAACCGGGGAGCTGTTTTTT. This encodes CASSEGRVTGELFF.